The rows below give T cell receptor beta chains drawn from one sample of a study of shared clonotypes between healthy human individuals. Sequencing used immunoSEQ multiplex PCR; TCRdb keeps in-frame clones, though not all of them. This table has approximately 980,000 clones, around three quarters appearing once. Sequences were obtained from memory CD4+ T cells sorted from blood. These receptors were obtained from a young man in good health. Each CDR3 is given with its conserved first and last residue. Each record gives: J gene, clone size, V gene, D gene, CDR3 DNA, CDR3 protein. D genes are given only for firm matches. Clone size is not always given. Where it is, it says once, few, many or a class for expanded clones.

J: TRBJ2-2; size: .; V: TRBV9; D: .; DNA: TGTGCCAGCACCCCGCAGTATATCACCGGGGAGCTGTTTTTT; CDR3: CASTPQYITGELFF
J: TRBJ2-7; size: many; V: TRBV11-2; D: TRBD2; DNA: TGTGCCAGCAGCTTAGCAGCTAGCGGGGGGCATTACGAGCAGTACTTC; CDR3: CASSLAASGGHYEQYF
J: TRBJ2-1; size: few; V: TRBV18; D: TRBD2; DNA: TGTGCCAGCTCACTGGGACTAGAGAGGACCAATGAGCAGTTCTTC; CDR3: CASSLGLERTNEQFF
J: TRBJ1-2; size: .; V: TRBV28; D: .; DNA: TGTGCCAGCAGTTCAATCCGGGAGCCTGTATATGGCTACACCTTC; CDR3: CASSSIREPVYGYTF
J: TRBJ2-1; size: .; V: TRBV27; D: .; DNA: TGTGCCAGCAGTAGACTTAGCGGTATGGGCGACAATGAGCAGTTCTTC; CDR3: CASSRLSGMGDNEQFF
J: TRBJ1-3; size: .; V: TRBV18; D: .; DNA: TGTGCCAGCTCACCCGATGTAGGGCCTGGAAACACCATATATTTT; CDR3: CASSPDVGPGNTIYF
J: TRBJ2-7; size: .; V: TRBV11-2; D: TRBD2; DNA: TGTGCCAGCAGCTTGCGGACTAGCGGGGCCTACGAGCAGTACTTC; CDR3: CASSLRTSGAYEQYF
J: TRBJ1-4; size: once; V: TRBV5-5; D: .; DNA: TGTGCCAGCAGCATTTCCCCCGCCGGTGAAAAACTGTTTTTT; CDR3: CASSISPAGEKLFF
J: TRBJ2-1; size: .; V: TRBV2; D: .; DNA: TGTGCCAGTAAGGAGTTAGTTTCTTACAATGAGCAGTTCTTC; CDR3: CASKELVSYNEQFF
J: TRBJ1-4; size: .; V: TRBV6-4; D: .; DNA: TGTGCCAGCAGTGAGGGAGGGGCAGGTGAAAAACTGTTTTTT; CDR3: CASSEGGAGEKLFF